The clone carrying this TCR beta chain came up many times. An absence of ophthalmopathy progression within 18 months meant stable Graves' hyperthyroidism. These data originate in a study of T cells in Graves' hyperthyroidism and ophthalmopathy. About the study: Specimen type is peripheral blood, collected at initial diagnosis prior to any treatment.

It was RNA transcripts that yielded the amplified TCR beta CDR3 regions. In the first-round RT-PCR of the TCR CDR3, the HTBI primer set was used. MiXCR, applied by TCRdb to the multiplex PCR reads, yields one record per CDR3 protein. The repertoire has about 680,000 distinct CDR3 sequences, approximately 40% of them found once; the top ten carry 31%. V gave up 6 bases and J gave up 6 bases; unmatched junction bases: 6. CDR3 size: 15 residues. The V gene's germline CDR1 is MNHEY and CDR2 SVGAGI. J is TRBJ1-5 and V is TRBV6-5; TRBD1 agrees at 12 bases. The material sequenced was blood. This clonotype was obtained from a woman in her forties with Graves' hyperthyroidism. CDR3 sequence: CASRPGQGASQPQHF. The CDR3 nucleotides are TGTGCCAGCAGGCCGGGACAGGGGGCGAGTCAGCCCCAGCATTTT.